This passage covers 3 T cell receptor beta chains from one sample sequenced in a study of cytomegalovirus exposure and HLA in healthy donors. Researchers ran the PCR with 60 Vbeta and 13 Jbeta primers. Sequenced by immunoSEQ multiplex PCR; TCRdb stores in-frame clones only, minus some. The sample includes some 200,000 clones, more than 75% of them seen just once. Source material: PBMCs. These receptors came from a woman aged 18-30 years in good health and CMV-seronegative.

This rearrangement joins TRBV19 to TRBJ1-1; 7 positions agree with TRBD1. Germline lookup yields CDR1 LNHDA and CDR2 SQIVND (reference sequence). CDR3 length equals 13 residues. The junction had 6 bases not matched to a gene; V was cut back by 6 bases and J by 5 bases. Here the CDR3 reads CASSLTGRTEAFF. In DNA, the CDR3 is TGTGCCAGTAGCCTGACAGGGAGAACTGAAGCTTTCTTT. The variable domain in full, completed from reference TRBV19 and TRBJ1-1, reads DGGITQSPKYLFRKEGQNVTLSCEQNLNHDAMYWYRQDPGQGLRLIYYSQIVNDFQKGDIAEGYSVSREKKESFPLTVTSAQKNPTAFYLCASSLTGRTEAFFGQGTRLTVV.

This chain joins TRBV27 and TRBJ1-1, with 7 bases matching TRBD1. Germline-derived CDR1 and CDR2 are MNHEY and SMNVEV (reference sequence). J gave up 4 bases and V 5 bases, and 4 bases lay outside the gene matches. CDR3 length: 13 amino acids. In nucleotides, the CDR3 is TGTGCCAGCAGTCCCTGGACAGGCACTGAAGCTTTCTTT. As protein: CASSPWTGTEAFF.

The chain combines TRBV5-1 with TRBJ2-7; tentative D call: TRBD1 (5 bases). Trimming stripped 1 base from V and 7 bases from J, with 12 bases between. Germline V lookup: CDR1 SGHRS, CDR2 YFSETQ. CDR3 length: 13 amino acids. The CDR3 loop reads CASSLSGAREQYF. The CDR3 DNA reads TGCGCCAGCAGCTTGTCTGGGGCGAGGGAGCAGTACTTC.